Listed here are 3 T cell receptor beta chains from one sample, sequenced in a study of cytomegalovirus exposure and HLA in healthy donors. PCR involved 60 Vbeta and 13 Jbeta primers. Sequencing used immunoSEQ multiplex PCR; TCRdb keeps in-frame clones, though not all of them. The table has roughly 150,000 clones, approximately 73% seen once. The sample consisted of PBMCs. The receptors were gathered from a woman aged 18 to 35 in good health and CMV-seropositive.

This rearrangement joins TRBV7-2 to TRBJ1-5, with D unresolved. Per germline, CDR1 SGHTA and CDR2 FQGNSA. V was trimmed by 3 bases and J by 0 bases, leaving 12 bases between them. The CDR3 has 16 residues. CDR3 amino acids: CASSLLEGDSNQPQHF. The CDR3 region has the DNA TGTGCCAGCAGCTTGTTGGAGGGAGATAGCAATCAGCCCCAGCATTTT.

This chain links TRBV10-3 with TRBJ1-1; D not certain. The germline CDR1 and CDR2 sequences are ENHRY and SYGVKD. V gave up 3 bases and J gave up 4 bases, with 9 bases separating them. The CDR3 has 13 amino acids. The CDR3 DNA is TGTGCCATCAGTGACGACGGGTCCACTGAAGCTTTCTTT. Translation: CAISDDGSTEAFF.

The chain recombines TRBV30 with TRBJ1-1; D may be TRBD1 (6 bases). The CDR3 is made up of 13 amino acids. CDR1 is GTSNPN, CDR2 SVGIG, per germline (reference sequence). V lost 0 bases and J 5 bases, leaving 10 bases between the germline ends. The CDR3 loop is CAWSVWGRTEAFF. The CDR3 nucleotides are TGTGCCTGGAGTGTATGGGGGCGGACTGAAGCTTTCTTT.